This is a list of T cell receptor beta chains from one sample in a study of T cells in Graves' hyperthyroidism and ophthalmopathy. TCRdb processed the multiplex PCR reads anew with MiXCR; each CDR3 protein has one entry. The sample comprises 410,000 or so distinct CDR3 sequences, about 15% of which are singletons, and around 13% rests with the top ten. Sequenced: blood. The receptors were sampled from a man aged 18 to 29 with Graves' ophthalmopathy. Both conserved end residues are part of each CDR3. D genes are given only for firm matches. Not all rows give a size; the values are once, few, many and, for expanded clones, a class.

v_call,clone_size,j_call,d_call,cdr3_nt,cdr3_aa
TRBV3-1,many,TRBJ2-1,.,TGTGCCAGCACCCTAGGTAGGGGGGGGTCCTACAATGAGCAGTTCTTC,CASTLGRGGSYNEQFF
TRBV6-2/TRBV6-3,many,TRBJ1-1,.,TGTGCCAGCAGTTACGGGAGAGGGGTTGGCACTGAAGCTTTCTTT,CASSYGRGVGTEAFF
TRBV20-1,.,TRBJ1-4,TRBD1,TGCAGTGCTGGGTGGGACAGTATTAATGAAAAACTGTTTTTT,CSAGWDSINEKLFF
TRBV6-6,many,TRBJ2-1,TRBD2,TGTGCCAGCAGTTACTCGGGGGAGGGGAATGAGCAGTTCTTC,CASSYSGEGNEQFF
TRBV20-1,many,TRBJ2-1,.,TGCAGTGCTCCGCGGGAAAGCGACAATGAGCAGTTCTTC,CSAPRESDNEQFF
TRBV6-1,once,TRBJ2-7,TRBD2,TGTGCCAGCAGCGGGGGACTAGCGGGGGCCGGGGCCTACGAGCAGTACTTC,CASSGGLAGAGAYEQYF
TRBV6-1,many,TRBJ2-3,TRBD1,TGTGCCAGCAGTGAAGCAATAGGACAGGGGTCAGATACGCAGTATTTT,CASSEAIGQGSDTQYF
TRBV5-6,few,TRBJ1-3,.,TGTGCCAGCAGCTTGGAGGGTCTCTCTGAAAACACCATATATTTT,CASSLEGLSENTIYF
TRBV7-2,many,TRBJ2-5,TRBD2,TGTGCCAGCAGCTTCCCACTAGCGGGGGGAACGGCCCAGTACTTC,CASSFPLAGGTAQYF
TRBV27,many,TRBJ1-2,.,TGTGCCAGCAGTTTAAACAGGGCGTATGGCTACACCTTC,CASSLNRAYGYTF
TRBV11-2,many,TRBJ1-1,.,TGTGCCAGCAGCCCAAACAGGGCATGGACTGAAGCTTTCTTT,CASSPNRAWTEAFF
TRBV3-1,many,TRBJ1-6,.,TGTGCCAGCAGCCAAGTCAAGGGGCGGACCTATAATTCACCCCTCCACTTT,CASSQVKGRTYNSPLHF
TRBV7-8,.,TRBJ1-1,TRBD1,TGTGCCAGCAGCCCCTGGGACAGGGAGTCTTATTACACTGAAGCTTTCTTT,CASSPWDRESYYTEAFF
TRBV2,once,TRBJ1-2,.,TGTGCCAGCAGTGACAGGGGACGGGCTAACTATGGCTACACCTTC,CASSDRGRANYGYTF
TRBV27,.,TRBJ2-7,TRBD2,TGTGCCAGCAGTTGGGGACTAGCGGAGGGGAGCTCCTACGAGCAGTACTTC,CASSWGLAEGSSYEQYF
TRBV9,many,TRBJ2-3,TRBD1,TGTGCCAGCAGGGCCCGGGACAGGGATTCTGATACGCAGTATTTT,CASRARDRDSDTQYF
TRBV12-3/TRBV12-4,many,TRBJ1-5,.,TGTGCCAGCACTCACCTAGGGCAGCCCCAGCATTTT,CASTHLGQPQHF
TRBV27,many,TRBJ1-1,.,TGTGCCAGCAGTTTCGGGGGGGCTGGAACTGAAGCTTTCTTT,CASSFGGAGTEAFF
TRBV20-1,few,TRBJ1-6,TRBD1,TGCAGTGCTAGATCTGCGACAGGGAGCTCCTATAATTCACCCCTCCACTTT,CSARSATGSSYNSPLHF
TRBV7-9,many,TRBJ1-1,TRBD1,TGTGCCAGCAGCTCGGGACAGCTATCCCTTCGGGGCACTGAAGCTTTCTTT,CASSSGQLSLRGTEAFF
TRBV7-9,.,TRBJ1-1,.,TGTGCCAGCAGCTTCTTCTCGGAGAACACTGAAGCTTTCTTT,CASSFFSENTEAFF
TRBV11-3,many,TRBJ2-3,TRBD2,TGTGCCAGCAGCTTAGAAGGAGCGGGGGGGCTGGATACGCAGTATTTT,CASSLEGAGGLDTQYF
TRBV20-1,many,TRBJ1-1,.,TGCAGTGCTAGAGACAGGGTCTACACTGAAGCTTTCTTT,CSARDRVYTEAFF
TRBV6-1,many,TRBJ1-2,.,TGTGCCACCAGGGGCTATGGCTACACCTTC,CATRGYGYTF
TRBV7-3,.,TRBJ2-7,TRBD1,TGTGCCAGCAGCCTGGCGGCAGGGGGCCCCTACGAGCAGTACTTC,CASSLAAGGPYEQYF
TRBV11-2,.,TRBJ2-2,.,TGTGCCAGCACCGCCCGGACTAACCCTACCGGGGAGCTGTTTTTT,CASTARTNPTGELFF
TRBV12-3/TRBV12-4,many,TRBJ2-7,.,TGTGCCAGCAGTGCGACGTCCGGGCCCTACGAGCAGTACTTC,CASSATSGPYEQYF
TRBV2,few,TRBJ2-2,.,TGTGCCAGCTTCCGGGACGCGTACACCGGGGGGCTGTTTTTT,CASFRDAYTGGLFF
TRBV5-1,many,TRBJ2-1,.,TGCGCCAGCAACTATCAGGGACTGAATGAGCAGTTCTTC,CASNYQGLNEQFF
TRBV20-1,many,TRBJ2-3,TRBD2,TGCAGTGCTAGAGCTACTAGCGGGGCTAGCACAGATACGCAGTATTTT,CSARATSGASTDTQYF
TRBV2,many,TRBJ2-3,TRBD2,TGTGCCAGCAGTGAGGGACTAGCGGGGGCCACAGATACGCAGTATTTT,CASSEGLAGATDTQYF
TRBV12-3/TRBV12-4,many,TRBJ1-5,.,TGTGCCAGCAGTCCACAGTGGGGGGAGTTTCAGCCCCAGCATTTT,CASSPQWGEFQPQHF
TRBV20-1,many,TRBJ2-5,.,TGCAGTGCTAGCCCTTTCCGAACAGGGAGCCAAGAGACCCAGTACTTC,CSASPFRTGSQETQYF
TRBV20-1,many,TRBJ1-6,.,TGCAGTGCTAGCCCAAAAGAGGGAGGGACCTATAATTCACCCCTCCACTTT,CSASPKEGGTYNSPLHF
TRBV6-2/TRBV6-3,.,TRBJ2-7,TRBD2,TGTGCCAGCAGTCTCTCCCCTAGCGGGGGACTCTTCTACGAGCAGTACTTC,CASSLSPSGGLFYEQYF
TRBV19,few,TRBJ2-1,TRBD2,TGTGCCAGTAGTAGGGGACTAGGGCGCAATGAGCAGTTCTTC,CASSRGLGRNEQFF
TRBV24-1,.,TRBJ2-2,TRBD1,TGTGCCACCCGGGGACAGGAGTACACCGGGGAGCTGTTTTTT,CATRGQEYTGELFF
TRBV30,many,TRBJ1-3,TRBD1,TGTGCCTGGAGTGTACTTGTGGGACAGGGAAACACCATATATTTT,CAWSVLVGQGNTIYF
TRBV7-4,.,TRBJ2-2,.,TGTGCCAGCAGCTTAGGGTTGAAGGAGCTGTTTTTT,CASSLGLKELFF
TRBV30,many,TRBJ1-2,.,TGTGCCTCCCTCCCTCAGACCGGCTATGGCTACACCTTC,CASLPQTGYGYTF
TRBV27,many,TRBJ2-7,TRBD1,TGTGCCAGCAGCCCCGAAGCTGGGACAGCCACCTACGAGCAGTACTTC,CASSPEAGTATYEQYF
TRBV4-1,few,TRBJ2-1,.,TGCGCCAGCAGCCAAGATCGTATTGGGGAGGTGGAGTTCTTC,CASSQDRIGEVEFF
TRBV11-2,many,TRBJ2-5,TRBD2,TGTGCCAGCAGCCGGACTAGCGGGAGACGTGGAGAGACCCAGTACTTC,CASSRTSGRRGETQYF
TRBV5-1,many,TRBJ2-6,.,TGCGCCAGCAGCGGGACTTTAGGTAATGGGGCCAACGTCCTGACTTTC,CASSGTLGNGANVLTF
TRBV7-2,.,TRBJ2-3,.,TGTGCCAGCAGCCCCGGCGGGACCGGTACGCAGTATTTT,CASSPGGTGTQYF
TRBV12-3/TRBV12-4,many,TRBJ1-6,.,TGTGCCAGCAGTTCGGCAGGGACCGTAAATTCACCCCTCCACTTT,CASSSAGTVNSPLHF
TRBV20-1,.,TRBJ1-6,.,TGCAGTGCTAGAGATCAGTCACCCCTCCACTTT,CSARDQSPLHF
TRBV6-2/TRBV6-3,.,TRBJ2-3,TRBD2,TGTGCCAGCAGCTTAGGGGTAGGGGGACTAGCGGGAGATACGCAGTATTTT,CASSLGVGGLAGDTQYF
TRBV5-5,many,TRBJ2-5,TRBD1,TGTGCCAGCAGCGGGACAGGGACAGAGACCCAGTACTTC,CASSGTGTETQYF
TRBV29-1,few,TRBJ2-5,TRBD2,TGCAGCGTCCCTACTAGCGGGCCTGCAGGAGAGACCCAGTACTTC,CSVPTSGPAGETQYF
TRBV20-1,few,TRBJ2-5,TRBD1,TGCAGTGCTAGAGTCACAGGGGCAATCGGGGAGACCCAGTACTTC,CSARVTGAIGETQYF
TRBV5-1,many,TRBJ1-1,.,TGCGCCAGCAGCTTGGGTCGGCTGAACACTGAAGCTTTCTTT,CASSLGRLNTEAFF
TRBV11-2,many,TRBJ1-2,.,TGTGCCAGCAGCGAATCTCTGGTCTATGGCTACACCTTC,CASSESLVYGYTF
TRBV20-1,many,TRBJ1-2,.,TGCAGTGCATACGCCCGGGCAAGTTATGGCTACACCTTC,CSAYARASYGYTF
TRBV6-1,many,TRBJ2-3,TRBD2,TGTGCCAGCAGTGAAATGGGCGGGGGGGTAGATACGCAGTATTTT,CASSEMGGGVDTQYF
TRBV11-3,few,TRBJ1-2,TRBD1,TGTGCCAGCAGCTTAGGGGACAGGTGGTTTTATGGCTACACCTTC,CASSLGDRWFYGYTF
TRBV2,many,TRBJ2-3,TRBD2,TGTGCCAGCAGTCTCACTAGCGGGGTGTCTGATACGCAGTATTTT,CASSLTSGVSDTQYF
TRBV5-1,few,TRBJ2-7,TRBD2,TGCGCCAGCAGCTTGCAGGGACTAGCGGGGCCTCGCTCCTACGAGCAGTACTTC,CASSLQGLAGPRSYEQYF
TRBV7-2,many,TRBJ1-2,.,TGTGCCAGCAGCTTCCTCCGGCTACGCATAGCTAACTATGGCTACACCTTC,CASSFLRLRIANYGYTF